This T cell receptor beta chain was observed in a study of CD8+ T cells in alopecia areata. Study overall: Dosing spanned 6 to 18 months on tofacitinib, then 6 months off drug. Overall study results and limits: For lesional scalp, especially alopecia totalis/universalis, clonality was higher than in normal scalp. While patients received tofacitinib, many expanded lesional clones remained present in scalp and blood. Scalp samples also contribute reads from the resident alphabeta T cells found in normal skin.

It was cDNA, reverse transcribed from extracted RNA, that served as the sequencing template. Only in-frame clones appear in the TCRdb table, and some are missing; sequencing was by immunoSEQ multiplex PCR. The sample contains roughly 190,000 clones, roughly 60% of which appear only once. A note on this clone: Its specificity is not known.

Described treatment: oral pan-JAK inhibitor, 5-10 mg twice daily. The CDR3 is 16 residues long. Trimming cost V 9 bases and J 0 bases; bases outside gene matches: 9. Looked up from germline, CDR1 is LNHDA and CDR2 is SQIVND (reference sequence). V gene TRBV19 combines with J gene TRBJ2-3; 10 bases are shared with TRBD2. The sequencing used CD4+ T cells sorted from blood, collected at approximately week 49, from a patient treated with tofacitinib. The sequence derives from a human donor with alopecia areata. CDR3 region: CASSSGGASSTDTQYF. Here the CDR3 DNA reads TGTGCCAGCTCTAGCGGGGGCGCTTCTAGCACAGATACGCAGTATTTT.